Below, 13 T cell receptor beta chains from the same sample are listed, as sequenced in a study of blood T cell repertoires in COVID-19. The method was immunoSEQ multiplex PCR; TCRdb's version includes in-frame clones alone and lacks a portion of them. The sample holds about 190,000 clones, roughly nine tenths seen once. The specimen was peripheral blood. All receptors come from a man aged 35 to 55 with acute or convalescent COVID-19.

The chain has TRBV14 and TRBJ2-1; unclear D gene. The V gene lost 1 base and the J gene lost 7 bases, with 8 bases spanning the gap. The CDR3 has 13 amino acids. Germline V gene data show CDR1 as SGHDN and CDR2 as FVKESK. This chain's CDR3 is CASSQAFGNEQFF. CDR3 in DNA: TGTGCCAGCAGCCAAGCATTCGGGAATGAGCAGTTCTTC.

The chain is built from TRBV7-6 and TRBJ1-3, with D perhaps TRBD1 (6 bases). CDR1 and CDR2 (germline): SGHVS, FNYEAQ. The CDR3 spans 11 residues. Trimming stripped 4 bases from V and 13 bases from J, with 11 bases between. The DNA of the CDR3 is TGTGCCAGCAGCTCTACGGACAGTATATATTTT. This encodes CASSSTDSIYF. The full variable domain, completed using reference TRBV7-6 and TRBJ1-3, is GAGVSQSPRYKVTKRGQDVALRCDPISGHVSLYWYRQALGQGPEFLTYFNYEAQQDKSGLPNDRFSAERPEGSISTLTIQRTEQRDSAMYRCASSSTDSIYFGEGSWLTVV.

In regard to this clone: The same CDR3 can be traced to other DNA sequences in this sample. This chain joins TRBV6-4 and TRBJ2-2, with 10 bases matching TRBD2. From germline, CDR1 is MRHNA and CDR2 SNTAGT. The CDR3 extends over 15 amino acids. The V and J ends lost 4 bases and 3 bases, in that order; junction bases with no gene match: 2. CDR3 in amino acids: CASSASGGDTGELFF. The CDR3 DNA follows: TGTGCCAGCAGTGCCAGCGGGGGGGACACCGGGGAGCTGTTTTTT.

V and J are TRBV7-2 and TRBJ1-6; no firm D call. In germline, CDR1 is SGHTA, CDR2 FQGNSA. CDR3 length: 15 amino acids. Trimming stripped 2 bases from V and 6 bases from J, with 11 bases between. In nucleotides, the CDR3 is TGTGCCAGCAGCTTAAATGGGCCCCTTAATTCACCCCTCCACTTT. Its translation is CASSLNGPLNSPLHF.

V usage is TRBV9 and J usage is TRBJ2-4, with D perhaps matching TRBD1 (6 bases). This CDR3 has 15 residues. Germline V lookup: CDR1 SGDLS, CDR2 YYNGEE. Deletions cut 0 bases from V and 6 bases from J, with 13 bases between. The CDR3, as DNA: TGTGCCAGCAGCGTAGGGCAGGGGCGGGTAAACATTCAGTACTTC. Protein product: CASSVGQGRVNIQYF.

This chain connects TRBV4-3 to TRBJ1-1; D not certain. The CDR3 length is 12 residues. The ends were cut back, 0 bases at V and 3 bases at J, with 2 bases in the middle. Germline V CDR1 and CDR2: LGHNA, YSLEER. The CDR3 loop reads CASSQDYTEAFF. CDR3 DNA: TGCGCCAGCAGCCAAGACTACACTGAAGCTTTCTTT.

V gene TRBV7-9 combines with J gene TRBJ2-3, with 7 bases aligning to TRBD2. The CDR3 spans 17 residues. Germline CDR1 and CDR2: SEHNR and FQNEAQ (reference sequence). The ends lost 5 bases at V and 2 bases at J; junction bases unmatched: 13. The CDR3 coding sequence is TGTGCCAGCAGCCCCTCATTGATCGAGCGGGACACAGATACGCAGTATTTT. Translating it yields CASSPSLIERDTDTQYF.

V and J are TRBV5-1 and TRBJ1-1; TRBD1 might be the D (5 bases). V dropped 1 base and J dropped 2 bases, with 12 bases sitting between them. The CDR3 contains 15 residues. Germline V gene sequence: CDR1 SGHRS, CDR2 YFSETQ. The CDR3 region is CASSLLGGGNTEAFF. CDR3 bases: TGCGCCAGCAGCTTGTTGGGGGGAGGAAACACTGAAGCTTTCTTT.

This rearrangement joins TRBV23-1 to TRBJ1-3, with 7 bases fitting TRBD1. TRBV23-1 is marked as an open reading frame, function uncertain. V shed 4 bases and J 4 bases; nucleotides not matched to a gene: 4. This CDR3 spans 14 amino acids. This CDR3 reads CASSRPDRGNTIYF. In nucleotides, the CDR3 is TGCGCCAGCAGTCGACCGGACAGGGGAAACACCATATATTTT.

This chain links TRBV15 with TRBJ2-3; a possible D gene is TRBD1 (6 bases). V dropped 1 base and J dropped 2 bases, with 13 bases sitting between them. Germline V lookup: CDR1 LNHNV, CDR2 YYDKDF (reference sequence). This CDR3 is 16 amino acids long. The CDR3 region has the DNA TGTGCCACCAGCAGAGGACAGGCCGCTCCCACAGATACGCAGTATTTT. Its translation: CATSRGQAAPTDTQYF. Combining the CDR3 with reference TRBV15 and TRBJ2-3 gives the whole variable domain DAMVIQNPRYQVTQFGKPVTLSCSQTLNHNVMYWYQQKSSQAPKLLFHYYDKDFNNEADTPDNFQSRRPNTSFCFLDIRSPGLGDTAMYLCATSRGQAAPTDTQYFGPGTRLTVL.

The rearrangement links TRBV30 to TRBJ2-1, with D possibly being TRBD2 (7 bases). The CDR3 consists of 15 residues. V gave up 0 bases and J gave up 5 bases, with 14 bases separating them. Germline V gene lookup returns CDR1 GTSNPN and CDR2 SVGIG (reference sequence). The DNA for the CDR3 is TGTGCCTGGAGTGTACGGGGGGCCCTCAACAATGAGCAGTTCTTC. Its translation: CAWSVRGALNNEQFF.

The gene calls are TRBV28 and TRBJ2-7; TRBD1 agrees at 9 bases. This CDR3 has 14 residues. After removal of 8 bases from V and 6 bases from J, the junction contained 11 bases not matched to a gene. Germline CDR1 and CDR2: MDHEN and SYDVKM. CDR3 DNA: TGTGCCAGCGGGACAGGGTCATCTCAGAGCGAGCAGTACTTC. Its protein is CASGTGSSQSEQYF.

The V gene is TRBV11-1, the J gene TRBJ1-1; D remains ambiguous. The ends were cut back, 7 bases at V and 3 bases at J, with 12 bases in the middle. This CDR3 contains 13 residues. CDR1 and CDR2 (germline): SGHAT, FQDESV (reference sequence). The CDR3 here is CASTEGAYTEAFF. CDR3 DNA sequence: TGTGCCAGCACCGAGGGCGCGTACACTGAAGCTTTCTTT. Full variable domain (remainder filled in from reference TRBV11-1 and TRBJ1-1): EAEVAQSPRYKITEKSQAVAFWCDPISGHATLYWYRQILGQGPELLVQFQDESVVDDSQLPKDRFSAERLKGVDSTLKIQPAELGDSAMYLCASTEGAYTEAFFGQGTRLTVV.